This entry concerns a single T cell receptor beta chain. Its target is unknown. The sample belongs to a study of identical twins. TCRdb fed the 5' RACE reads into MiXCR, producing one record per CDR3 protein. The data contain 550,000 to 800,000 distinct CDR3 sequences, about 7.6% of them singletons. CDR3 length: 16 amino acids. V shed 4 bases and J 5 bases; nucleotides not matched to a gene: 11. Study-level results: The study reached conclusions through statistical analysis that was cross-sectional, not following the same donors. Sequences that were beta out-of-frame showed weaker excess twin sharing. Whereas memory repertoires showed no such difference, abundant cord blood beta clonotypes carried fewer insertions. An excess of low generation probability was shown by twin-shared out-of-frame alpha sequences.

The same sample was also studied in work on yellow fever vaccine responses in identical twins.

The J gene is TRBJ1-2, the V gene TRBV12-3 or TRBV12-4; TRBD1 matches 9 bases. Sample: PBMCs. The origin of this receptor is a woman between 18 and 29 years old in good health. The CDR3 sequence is CASSSTGGSDLYGYTF. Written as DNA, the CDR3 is TGTGCCAGCAGTTCCACAGGGGGCTCAGATCTTTATGGCTACACCTTC.